The entry below describes one TCR beta chain. The antigen is not known. This specimen belongs to a study of cytomegalovirus exposure and HLA in healthy donors. As for the study in general: Roughly 89 million unique TCR sequences came from HLA-typed donors in an early release. Study-wide points: A later analysis found that most CMV-associated TCR beta chains appeared HLA-restricted.

The CDR3 runs 14 residues. Germline CDR1 KGHSH, CDR2 LQKENI. V was trimmed by 6 bases and J by 0 bases, leaving 11 bases between them. Researchers ran the PCR with 60 Vbeta and 13 Jbeta primers. Some clones are missing from TCRdb's copy, which holds only in-frame ones; the method was immunoSEQ multiplex PCR. The profile covers approximately 140,000 clones, with around 84% appearing a single time and approximately 2.6% taken by the ten largest. This TCR was recovered from a man aged 50-60 years in good health and CMV-seronegative. The chain has TRBV18 and TRBJ2-5; D unresolved. The sample consisted of PBMCs. The CDR3 region is CASSPSRYQETQYF. The CDR3 coding sequence is TGTGCCAGCTCCCCCTCTAGGTACCAAGAGACCCAGTACTTC.